Listed below are T cell receptor beta chains from one sample, sequenced in a study of Graves' ophthalmopathy and Graves' hyperthyroidism. TCRdb fed the multiplex PCR reads into MiXCR, producing one record per CDR3 protein. The sample contains fewer than 650,000 distinct CDR3 sequences, 22% of which appear only once. Sequences were obtained from peripheral blood. The receptors shown here come from a woman aged 18-29 years with stable Graves' hyperthyroidism. Some clones in this sample may be carry-over from other donors' samples. CDR3s include the opening cysteine and the closing phenylalanine or tryptophan. The D gene is left open where the match is weak. Clone size, where shown, is once, few, many, or a class for clones that have expanded.

TRBV29-1	TRBJ2-5	TRBD2	many	CSVEGLAGDLETQYF	TGCAGCGTTGAAGGGCTAGCGGGAGATCTAGAGACCCAGTACTTC
TRBV27	TRBJ2-7	TRBD1	many	CASSLLDRVGEQYF	TGTGCCAGCAGTTTACTGGACAGGGTAGGCGAGCAGTACTTC
TRBV12-3/TRBV12-4	TRBJ1-1	.	.	CASSSRVSNTEAFF	TGTGCCAGCAGTTCCAGGGTATCTAACACTGAAGCTTTCTTT
TRBV18	TRBJ2-5	.	many	CASSPAASRETQYF	TGTGCCAGCTCCCCCGCCGCCAGCCGAGAGACCCAGTACTTC
TRBV7-9	TRBJ1-1	.	few	CASSSGNFGATEAFF	TGTGCCAGCAGCTCAGGTAATTTCGGTGCTACTGAAGCTTTCTTT
TRBV7-2	TRBJ1-2	.	few	CASSLAGVDGGYTF	TGTGCCAGCAGCTTAGCAGGGGTCGATGGTGGCTACACCTTC
TRBV2	TRBJ2-3	TRBD2	many	CASSPTSGRGLDTQYF	TGTGCCAGCAGTCCGACTAGCGGGAGAGGTTTAGATACGCAGTATTTT
TRBV7-3	TRBJ2-1	TRBD1	.	CASSLGQGDETQFF	TGTGCCAGCAGCTTGGGACAGGGTGACGAGACCCAGTTCTTC
TRBV6-5	TRBJ2-5	.	.	CASSLRLVSLKETQYF	TGTGCCAGCAGTTTGAGGCTAGTAAGCCTAAAAGAGACCCAGTACTTC
TRBV20-1	TRBJ1-2	.	many	CSQIEGTNYGYTF	TGCAGCCAAATTGAGGGGACTAACTATGGCTACACCTTC
TRBV28	TRBJ1-2	.	many	CASSWTKNYGYTF	TGTGCCAGCAGTTGGACGAAGAACTATGGCTACACCTTC
TRBV2	TRBJ1-4	.	.	CASSGGETLGEKLFF	TGTGCCAGCAGTGGGGGGGAGACTCTCGGGGAAAAACTGTTTTTT
TRBV6-2/TRBV6-3	TRBJ2-7	TRBD1	few	CASSSSGTGEYEQYF	TGTGCCAGCAGTAGCTCCGGGACAGGGGAGTACGAGCAGTACTTC
TRBV3-1	TRBJ1-5	.	many	CASSLGARGMREPQHF	TGTGCCAGCAGCCTCGGGGCAAGGGGGATGAGGGAGCCCCAGCATTTT
TRBV10-3	TRBJ1-1	.	many	CAANGAGVNTEAFF	TGTGCCGCCAACGGAGCAGGGGTGAATACTGAAGCTTTCTTT
TRBV7-2	TRBJ2-7	TRBD1	.	CASSLGPGTEDYEQYF	TGTGCCAGCAGCTTAGGGCCAGGGACAGAGGACTACGAGCAGTACTTC
TRBV30	TRBJ1-1	.	.	CAWIPGHRTEAFF	TGTGCCTGGATCCCGGGACACAGGACTGAAGCTTTCTTT
TRBV7-3	TRBJ2-5	.	.	CASSETGGGYQETQYF	TGTGCCAGCAGCGAAACGGGGGGCGGGTACCAAGAGACCCAGTACTTC
TRBV28	TRBJ2-7	.	.	CASSNPVGGEDEQYF	TGTGCCAGCAGTAACCCCGTTGGGGGAGAGGACGAGCAGTACTTC
TRBV12-3/TRBV12-4	TRBJ1-2	TRBD1	.	CASSLNPGTAYGYTF	TGTGCCAGCAGTTTAAACCCCGGGACAGCCTATGGCTACACCTTC
TRBV24-1	TRBJ1-2	.	many	CATSDFGFGYTF	TGTGCCACCAGTGATTTCGGGTTTGGCTACACCTTC
TRBV12-3/TRBV12-4	TRBJ1-1	TRBD1	many	CASSREQGRLAEAFF	TGTGCCAGCAGTCGCGAACAGGGGCGCTTGGCTGAAGCTTTCTTT
TRBV6-4	TRBJ2-2	.	.	CASSGSQGLDSHTGELFF	TGTGCCAGCAGTGGCTCACAGGGCCTGGACTCGCACACCGGGGAGCTGTTTTTT
TRBV6-1	TRBJ2-5	TRBD2	.	CASGTSGGASETQYF	TGTGCCAGCGGGACTAGCGGGGGGGCCAGCGAGACCCAGTACTTC
TRBV2	TRBJ1-1	.	many	CASSEWSEAFF	TGTGCCAGCAGTGAGTGGTCTGAAGCTTTCTTT
TRBV6-1	TRBJ2-5	TRBD1	few	CASSEGGDSSQETQYF	TGTGCCAGCAGTGAAGGAGGGGACAGTTCTCAAGAGACCCAGTACTTC
TRBV28	TRBJ1-2	.	once	CASSYKGYTF	TGTGCCAGCAGTTATAAAGGCTACACCTTC
TRBV5-1	TRBJ2-5	TRBD1	few	CASSRTPGGTGTFQETQYF	TGCGCCAGCAGCCGGACTCCCGGGGGGACAGGGACCTTTCAAGAGACCCAGTACTTC
TRBV12-3/TRBV12-4	TRBJ2-5	.	.	CASGADETQYF	TGTGCCAGCGGGGCAGACGAGACCCAGTACTTC
TRBV6-2/TRBV6-3	TRBJ1-6	.	many	CASNDPGGHSPLHF	TGTGCCAGCAACGATCCTGGGGGGCACTCACCCCTCCACTTT
TRBV2	TRBJ1-1	TRBD1	.	CASSPPRGQRRGLNTEAFF	TGTGCCAGCAGCCCCCCCCGGGGACAGAGACGAGGACTGAACACTGAAGCTTTCTTT
TRBV24-1	TRBJ2-2	.	many	CATSRGHANTGELFF	TGTGCCACCAGTCGGGGACACGCGAACACCGGGGAGCTGTTTTTT
TRBV6-5	TRBJ2-7	TRBD1	many	CASTSPGGYEQYF	TGTGCCAGCACTTCTCCAGGGGGCTACGAGCAGTACTTC
TRBV11-1	TRBJ1-2	TRBD1	many	CASSPPRQGRHYGYTF	TGTGCCAGCAGCCCGCCGAGACAGGGAAGGCACTATGGCTACACCTTC
TRBV20-1	TRBJ1-2	.	many	CSATLPGRGHYGYTF	TGCAGTGCAACCCTTCCGGGACGGGGGCACTATGGCTACACCTTC
TRBV28	TRBJ1-5	.	few	CASSGRWGFQPQHF	TGTGCCAGCAGTGGGAGGTGGGGGTTTCAGCCCCAGCATTTT
TRBV7-7	TRBJ1-5	.	many	CASSESPNQPQHF	TGTGCCAGCAGCGAATCACCGAATCAGCCCCAGCATTTT
TRBV15	TRBJ1-2	.	many	CATRSGTGPYGYTF	TGTGCCACCAGGTCGGGTACAGGGCCCTATGGCTACACCTTC
TRBV12-3/TRBV12-4	TRBJ1-1	.	many	CASSSIYAGETNTEAFF	TGTGCCAGCAGTTCTATATATGCAGGGGAGACGAACACTGAAGCTTTCTTT
TRBV28	TRBJ1-2	TRBD1	.	CASSPQGAVYGYTF	TGTGCCAGCAGTCCCCAGGGGGCGGTGTATGGCTACACCTTC
TRBV15	TRBJ2-7	.	many	CATSRDWAYEQYF	TGTGCCACCAGCAGAGATTGGGCCTACGAGCAGTACTTC